Following are 14 T cell receptor beta chains from one sample sequenced in a study of Ad26.COV2.S vaccination and SARS-CoV-2 variants. Treatment specified: roughly 20 received Ad26.COV2.S at low or high dose, single or two shots; about 5 received placebo; per-sample allocation not given. At day 63 after the first vaccine or placebo injection, samples were drawn. TCRdb's table, derived via immunoSEQ multiplex PCR, lists solely in-frame clones and lacks some. The sample carries 350,000 to 450,000 clones, 92% recorded once. The sequenced sample was peripheral blood, obtained in a trial of Ad26.COV2.S vaccine versus placebo. The receptors were gathered from a person between 18 and 60 years old who received the Ad26.COV2.S COVID-19 vaccine or a placebo.

V and J are TRBV4-1 and TRBJ2-1; 7 bases are shared with TRBD2. V was pared by 5 bases and J by 10 bases, with 5 bases of the junction left unmatched. The CDR3 runs to 12 residues. Germline V lookup: CDR1 MGHRA, CDR2 YSYEKL. CDR3 bases: TGCGCCAGCAGCTTGGGAGGGCGCGAGCAGTTCTTC. Encoded protein: CASSLGGREQFF.

This chain joins TRBV7-2 and TRBJ1-5; 10 bases line up with TRBD1. CDR3 size: 15 residues. Germline-derived CDR1 and CDR2 are SGHTA and FQGNSA. After removal of 5 bases from V and 4 bases from J, the junction contained 5 bases not matched to a gene. The CDR3 is CASSPGTGVNQPQHF. Written as DNA, the CDR3 is TGTGCCAGCAGCCCTGGGACAGGGGTTAATCAGCCCCAGCATTTT. The complete variable domain, with remaining parts taken from reference TRBV7-2 and TRBJ1-5, reads GAGVSQSPSNKVTEKGKDVELRCDPISGHTALYWYRQSLGQGLEFLIYFQGNSAPDKSGLPSDRFSAERTGGSVSTLTIQRTQQEDSAVYLCASSPGTGVNQPQHFGDGTRLSIL.

The chain employs TRBV20-1 and TRBJ2-1, with unresolved D. In germline, CDR1 is DFQATT, CDR2 SNEGSKA (reference sequence). V lost 6 bases, J lost 5 bases, and 8 bases lay in between. The CDR3 is 11 residues long. The CDR3 region is CSAMDHNEQFF. CDR3 nucleotides: TGCAGTGCCATGGACCACAATGAGCAGTTCTTC.

The J gene is TRBJ2-7, the V gene TRBV7-9; D unresolved. Germline-derived CDR1 and CDR2 are SEHNR and FQNEAQ (reference sequence). Deletions cut 0 bases from V and 0 bases from J, with 6 bases between. CDR3 length: 14 residues. The CDR3 here is CASSLADASYEQYF. CDR3 in DNA: TGTGCCAGCAGCTTAGCTGACGCCTCCTACGAGCAGTACTTC.

The chain is built from TRBV7-2 and TRBJ2-5; D is possibly TRBD1 or TRBD2 (6 bases each). The CDR3 is made up of 16 amino acids. With 3 bases removed from V and 4 bases from J, the gap between germline ends came to 18 bases. CDR1 and CDR2 from the germline V gene are SGHTA and FQGNSA. The DNA for the CDR3 is TGTGCCAGCAGCTTGTACGGGTCAGGAGGGGGAGAGACCCAGTACTTC. It is translated as CASSLYGSGGGETQYF.

V usage is TRBV19 and J usage is TRBJ2-2; TRBD2 might be the D (5 bases). The V end lost 3 bases, the J end lost 0 bases, and 11 bases lay between the germline ends. Germline lookup yields CDR1 LNHDA and CDR2 SQIVND (reference sequence). CDR3 length equals 16 residues. The CDR3 loop is CASSIRTLSNTGELFF. CDR3 nucleotide sequence: TGTGCCAGTAGTATCAGGACTCTATCGAACACCGGGGAGCTGTTTTTT. Variable domain in full (rest from reference TRBV19 and TRBJ2-2): DGGITQSPKYLFRKEGQNVTLSCEQNLNHDAMYWYRQDPGQGLRLIYYSQIVNDFQKGDIAEGYSVSREKKESFPLTVTSAQKNPTAFYLCASSIRTLSNTGELFFGEGSRLTVL.

The gene calls are TRBV27 and TRBJ1-5, with TRBD1 as a possible D gene (5 bases). The CDR3 is 16 amino acids. Germline assignment: CDR1 MNHEY and CDR2 SMNVEV (reference sequence). Deletions cut 5 bases from V and 5 bases from J, with 19 bases between. The CDR3 region is CASSPGLEGLHQPQHF. The CDR3 DNA follows: TGTGCCAGCAGTCCCGGTTTAGAGGGGCTGCATCAGCCCCAGCATTTT.

The chain links TRBV3-1 (or the pseudogene TRBV3-2) to TRBJ1-4; D possibly corresponds to TRBD1 (6 bases). The CDR3 is made up of 15 amino acids. The V and J ends lost 1 base and 5 bases respectively, with 11 bases between them. The germline V gene has CDR1 LGHDT and CDR2 YNNKEL (reference sequence). CDR3 bases: TGTGCCAGCAGCCAAGCGTACAGGGTCAATGAAAAACTGTTTTTT. Protein: CASSQAYRVNEKLFF.

V and J are TRBV2 and TRBJ2-5, with D possibly being TRBD1 (6 bases). Trimming shortened V by 6 bases and J by 10 bases, and 12 bases separated the two germline ends. Germline CDR1 is SNHLY and CDR2 is FYNNEI. The CDR3 is made up of 11 amino acids. This CDR3 reads CASRAGVNQYF. CDR3 DNA: TGTGCCAGCAGGGCAGGGGTTAACCAGTACTTC.

V usage is TRBV30 and J usage is TRBJ2-1, with D perhaps matching TRBD2 (7 bases). With 4 bases removed from V and 9 bases from J, the gap between germline ends came to 25 bases. The germline CDR1 and CDR2 sequences are GTSNPN and SVGIG (reference sequence). CDR3 size: 16 residues. CDR3 region: CAWTGAAGASGGEQFF. The CDR3 DNA reads TGTGCCTGGACGGGAGCGGCGGGGGCCTCTGGGGGTGAGCAGTTCTTC.

The rearrangement uses TRBV18 and TRBJ1-1, with 7 bases identical to TRBD1. V lost 2 bases and J lost 1; bases outside the gene matches: 4. CDR1 is KGHSH, CDR2 LQKENI, per germline. The CDR3 spans 15 residues. The CDR3 DNA sequence: TGTGCCAGCTCACCAGGGGACAGAGCGAACACTGAAGCTTTCTTT. It encodes CASSPGDRANTEAFF.

The CDR3: CASSVRDGLFHDEQYF. The CDR3 DNA reads as TGTGCCAGCAGCGTCCGGGACGGTTTATTTCATGACGAGCAGTACTTC. The chain employs TRBV9 and TRBJ2-7; D is tentatively TRBD1 or TRBD2 (5 bases each). V was pared by 2 bases and J by 5 bases, with 20 bases between. The CDR3 length is 16 residues. Germline assignment: CDR1 SGDLS and CDR2 YYNGEE.

The chain couples TRBV23-1 to TRBJ2-3, with 13 nucleotides matching TRBD2. TRBV23-1 is known as an ORF, though its function is uncertain. The CDR3 is 20 amino acids. Losses at the gene ends were 2 bases for V and 0 bases for J; bases not matched to a gene: 11. The CDR3 bases are TGCGCCAGCAGTCAAGTCCCCCGGACTAGCGGGGGAAAGAGCACAGATACGCAGTATTTT. Translating gives CASSQVPRTSGGKSTDTQYF.

This sequence joins TRBV9 and TRBJ2-5, with TRBD2 as a possible D gene (5 bases). V lost 1 base, J lost 4 bases, and 11 bases lay in between. This CDR3 comprises 14 residues. Per germline, CDR1 SGDLS and CDR2 YYNGEE. The CDR3 sequence: CASSVIASPETQYF. The CDR3 DNA sequence: TGTGCCAGCAGCGTAATTGCTAGCCCAGAGACCCAGTACTTC.